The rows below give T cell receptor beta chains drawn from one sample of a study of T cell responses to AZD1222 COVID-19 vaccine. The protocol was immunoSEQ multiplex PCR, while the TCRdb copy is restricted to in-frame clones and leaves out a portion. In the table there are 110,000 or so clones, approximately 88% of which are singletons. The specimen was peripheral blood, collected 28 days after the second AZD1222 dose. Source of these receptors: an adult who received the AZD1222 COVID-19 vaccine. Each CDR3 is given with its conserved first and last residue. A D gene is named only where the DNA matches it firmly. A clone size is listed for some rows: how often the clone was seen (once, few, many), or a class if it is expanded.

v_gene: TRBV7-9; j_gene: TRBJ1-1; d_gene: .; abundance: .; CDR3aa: CASSLEGRVTEAFF; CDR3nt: TGTGCCAGCAGCTTAGAGGGCAGGGTGACTGAAGCTTTCTTT
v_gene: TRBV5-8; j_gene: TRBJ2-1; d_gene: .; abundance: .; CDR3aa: CASPSVGAAYNEQFF; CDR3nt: TGTGCCAGCCCGTCGGTGGGGGCAGCCTACAATGAGCAGTTCTTC
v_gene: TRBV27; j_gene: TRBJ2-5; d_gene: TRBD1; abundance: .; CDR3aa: CASSQSDRGHETQYF; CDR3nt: TGTGCCAGCAGTCAGTCCGACAGGGGGCACGAGACCCAGTACTTC
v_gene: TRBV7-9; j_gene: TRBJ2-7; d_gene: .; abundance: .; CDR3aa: CASSLDRSTKQYF; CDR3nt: TGTGCCAGCAGCTTGGACAGATCTACGAAGCAGTACTTC
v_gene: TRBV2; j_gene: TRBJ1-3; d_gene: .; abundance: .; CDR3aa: CASSPGLRNSGNTIYF; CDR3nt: TGTGCCAGCAGTCCCGGACTGAGAAACTCTGGAAACACCATATATTTT
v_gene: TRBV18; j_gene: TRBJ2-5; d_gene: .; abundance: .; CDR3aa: CASSPTTGSPETQYF; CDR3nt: TGTGCCAGCTCACCCACTACAGGGTCGCCAGAGACCCAGTACTTC
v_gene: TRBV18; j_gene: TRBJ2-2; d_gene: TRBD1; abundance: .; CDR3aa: CASSPSRTGSSTGELFF; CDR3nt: TGTGCCAGCTCACCCTCAAGGACAGGGAGTAGCACCGGGGAGCTGTTTTTT
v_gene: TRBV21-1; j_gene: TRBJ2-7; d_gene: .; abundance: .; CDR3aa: CASRGEAGTENYEQYF; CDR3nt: TGTGCCAGCAGAGGGGAGGCGGGTACGGAAAATTACGAGCAGTACTTC
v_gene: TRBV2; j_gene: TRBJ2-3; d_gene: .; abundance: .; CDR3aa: CASSGLADTQYF; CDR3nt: TGTGCCAGCAGTGGACTAGCAGATACGCAGTATTTT
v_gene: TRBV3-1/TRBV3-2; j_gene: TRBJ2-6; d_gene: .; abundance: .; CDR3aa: CASSPYSSGANVLTF; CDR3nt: TGTGCCAGCAGCCCGTACAGCTCTGGGGCCAACGTCCTGACTTTC
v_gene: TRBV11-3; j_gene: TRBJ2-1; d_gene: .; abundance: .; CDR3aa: CASSKQGNEQFF; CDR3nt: TGTGCCAGCAGTAAACAGGGCAATGAGCAGTTCTTC
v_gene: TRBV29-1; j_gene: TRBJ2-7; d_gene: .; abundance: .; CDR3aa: CSGWEHYEQYF; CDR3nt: TGCAGCGGATGGGAACACTACGAGCAGTACTTC
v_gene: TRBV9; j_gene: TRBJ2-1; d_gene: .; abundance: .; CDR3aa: CASSSDGHNEQFF; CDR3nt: TGTGCCAGCAGCAGTGACGGGCACAATGAGCAGTTCTTC
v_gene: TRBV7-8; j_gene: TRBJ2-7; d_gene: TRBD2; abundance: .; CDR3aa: CASSLGSGEARDEQYF; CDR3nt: TGTGCCAGCAGCTTAGGTAGCGGGGAAGCTCGGGACGAGCAGTACTTC
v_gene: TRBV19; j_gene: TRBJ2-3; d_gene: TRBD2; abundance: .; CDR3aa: CASSTRTSGGVGDTQYF; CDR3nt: TGTGCCAGTAGTACCCGGACTAGCGGGGGGGTGGGAGATACGCAGTATTTT
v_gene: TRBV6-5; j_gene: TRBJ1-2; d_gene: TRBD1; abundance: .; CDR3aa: CASRDTGQTNYGYTF; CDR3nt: TGTGCCAGCAGAGATACGGGACAGACTAACTATGGCTACACCTTC
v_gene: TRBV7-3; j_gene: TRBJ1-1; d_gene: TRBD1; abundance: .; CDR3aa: CASSDADRGWTEAFF; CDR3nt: TGTGCCAGCAGCGACGCGGACAGGGGATGGACTGAAGCTTTCTTT
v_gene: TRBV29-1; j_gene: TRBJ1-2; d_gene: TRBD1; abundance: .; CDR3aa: CSVDDGTGLNYGYTF; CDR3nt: TGCAGCGTTGACGACGGGACAGGGCTGAACTATGGCTACACCTTC
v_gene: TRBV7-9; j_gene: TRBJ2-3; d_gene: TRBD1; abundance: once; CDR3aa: CASSPGQGGSADTQYF; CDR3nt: TGTGCCAGCAGCCCCGGACAGGGTGGGTCGGCAGATACGCAGTATTTT
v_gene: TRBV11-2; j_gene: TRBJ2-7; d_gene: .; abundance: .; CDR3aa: CASSSTEGRYEQYF; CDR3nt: TGTGCCAGCAGCTCCACTGAGGGGCGATACGAGCAGTACTTC
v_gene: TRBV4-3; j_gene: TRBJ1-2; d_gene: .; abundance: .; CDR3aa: CASSQDQRQYGYTF; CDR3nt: TGCGCCAGCAGCCAAGATCAGCGACAGTATGGCTACACCTTC
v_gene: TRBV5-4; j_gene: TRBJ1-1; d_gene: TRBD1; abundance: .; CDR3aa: CASSPGQESTEAFF; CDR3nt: TGTGCCAGCAGCCCCGGACAGGAGTCCACTGAAGCTTTCTTT
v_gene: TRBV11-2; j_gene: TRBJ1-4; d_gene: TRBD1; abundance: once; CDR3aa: CASSPGQYEEKLFF; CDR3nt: TGTGCCAGCAGCCCGGGACAGTATGAAGAAAAACTGTTTTTT
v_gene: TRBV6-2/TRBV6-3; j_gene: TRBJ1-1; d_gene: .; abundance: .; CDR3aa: CASSLEMITEAFF; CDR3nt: TGTGCCAGCAGTTTGGAAATGATCACTGAAGCTTTCTTT
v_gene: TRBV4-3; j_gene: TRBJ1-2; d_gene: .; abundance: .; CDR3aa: CASSQGGPGGYTF; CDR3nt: TGCGCCAGCAGCCAAGGGGGTCCTGGAGGCTACACCTTC
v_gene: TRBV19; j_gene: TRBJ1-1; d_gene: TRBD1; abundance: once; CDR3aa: CASTDRGPITEAFF; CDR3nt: TGTGCCAGTACTGACAGGGGACCGATCACTGAAGCTTTCTTT
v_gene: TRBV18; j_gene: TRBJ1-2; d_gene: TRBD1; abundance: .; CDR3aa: CASSQGDRGLPLYGYTF; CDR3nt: TGTGCCAGCTCACAAGGGGACAGGGGCCTCCCCCTCTATGGCTACACCTTC
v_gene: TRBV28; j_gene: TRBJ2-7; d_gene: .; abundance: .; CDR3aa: CASSLGSGKQYF; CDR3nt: TGTGCCAGCAGTTTAGGGTCCGGAAAGCAGTACTTC
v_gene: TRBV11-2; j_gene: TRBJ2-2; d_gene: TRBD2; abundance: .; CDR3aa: CASSLVSGGNTGELFF; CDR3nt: TGTGCCAGCAGCTTAGTTAGCGGGGGTAACACCGGGGAGCTGTTTTTT
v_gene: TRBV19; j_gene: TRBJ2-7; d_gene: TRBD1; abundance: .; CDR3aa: CASSIKTGGFYEQYF; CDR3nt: TGTGCCAGTAGTATCAAGACAGGGGGCTTCTACGAGCAGTACTTC
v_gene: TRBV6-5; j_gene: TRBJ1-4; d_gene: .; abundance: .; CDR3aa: CASSYWGLEDEKLFF; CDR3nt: TGTGCCAGCAGTTATTGGGGGCTGGAGGATGAAAAACTGTTTTTT
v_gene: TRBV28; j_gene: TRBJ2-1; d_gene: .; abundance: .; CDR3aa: CASTPRVWGYNEQFF; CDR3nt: TGTGCCAGCACCCCCAGGGTCTGGGGTTACAATGAGCAGTTCTTC
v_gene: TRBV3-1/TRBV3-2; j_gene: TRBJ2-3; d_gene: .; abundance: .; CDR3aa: CASSLGLSPDTQYF; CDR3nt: TGTGCCAGCAGCCTCGGACTTTCTCCAGATACGCAGTATTTT
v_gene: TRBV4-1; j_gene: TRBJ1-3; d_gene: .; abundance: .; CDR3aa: CASKDALTPDTIYF; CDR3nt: TGCGCCAGCAAGGACGCCCTTACTCCGGACACCATATATTTT
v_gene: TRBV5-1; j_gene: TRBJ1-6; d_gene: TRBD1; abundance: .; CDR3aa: CASSPRTGSDSPLHF; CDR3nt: TGCGCCAGCAGCCCCCGGACAGGGTCGGATTCACCCCTCCACTTT
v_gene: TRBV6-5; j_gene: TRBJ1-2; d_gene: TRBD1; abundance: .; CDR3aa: CASSRGTEYGYTF; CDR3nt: TGTGCCAGCAGCAGAGGGACAGAGTATGGCTACACCTTC
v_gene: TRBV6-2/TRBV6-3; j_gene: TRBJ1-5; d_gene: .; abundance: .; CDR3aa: CASSRTVSNQPQHF; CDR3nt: TGTGCCAGCAGCCGGACAGTCAGCAATCAGCCCCAGCATTTT
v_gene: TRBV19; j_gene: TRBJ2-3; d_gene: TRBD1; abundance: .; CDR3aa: CASRPGTGVAGRTDTQYF; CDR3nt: TGTGCCAGTAGGCCCGGGACAGGGGTAGCCGGGAGGACAGATACGCAGTATTTT
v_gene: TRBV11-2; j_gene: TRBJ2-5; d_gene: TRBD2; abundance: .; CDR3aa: CASSPAGTSGGGRPQYF; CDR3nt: TGTGCCAGCAGCCCAGCGGGGACTAGCGGGGGGGGTCGCCCCCAGTACTTC